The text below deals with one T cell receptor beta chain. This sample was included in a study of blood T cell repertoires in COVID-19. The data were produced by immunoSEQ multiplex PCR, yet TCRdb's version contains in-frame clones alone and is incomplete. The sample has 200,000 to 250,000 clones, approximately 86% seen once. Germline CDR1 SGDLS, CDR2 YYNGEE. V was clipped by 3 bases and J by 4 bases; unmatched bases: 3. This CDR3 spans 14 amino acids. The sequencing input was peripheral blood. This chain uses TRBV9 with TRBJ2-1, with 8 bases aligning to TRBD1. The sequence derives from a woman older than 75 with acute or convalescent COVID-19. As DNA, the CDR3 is TGTGCCAGCAGCGCAGGGGGCAGTTACAATGAGCAGTTCTTC. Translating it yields CASSAGGSYNEQFF.